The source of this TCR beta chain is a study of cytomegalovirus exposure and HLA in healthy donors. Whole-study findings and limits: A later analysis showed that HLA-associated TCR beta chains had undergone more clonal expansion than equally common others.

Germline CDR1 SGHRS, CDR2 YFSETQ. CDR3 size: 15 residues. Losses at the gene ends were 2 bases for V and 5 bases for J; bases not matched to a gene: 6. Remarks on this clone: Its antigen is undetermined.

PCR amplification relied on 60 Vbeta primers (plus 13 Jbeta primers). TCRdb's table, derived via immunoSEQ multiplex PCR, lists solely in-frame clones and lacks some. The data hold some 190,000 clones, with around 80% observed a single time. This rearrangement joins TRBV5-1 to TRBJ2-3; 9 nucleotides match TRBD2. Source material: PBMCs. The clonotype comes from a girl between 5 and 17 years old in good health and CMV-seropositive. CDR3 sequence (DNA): TGCGCCAGCAGCTTCGGCGGGAGGGCCGGAGATACGCAGTATTTT. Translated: CASSFGGRAGDTQYF.